What follows are 10 T cell receptor beta chains derived from one specimen sequenced in a study of cytomegalovirus exposure and HLA in healthy donors. Some clones are missing from TCRdb's copy, which holds only in-frame ones; the method was immunoSEQ multiplex PCR. The table lists 200,000 to 300,000 clones, about 86% of them singletons, with roughly 1.2% in the top ten. Input material: PBMCs. These TCRs come from a woman aged 25 to 39 in good health and CMV-seropositive.

The gene calls are TRBV30 and TRBJ2-6; a weak D match, TRBD2 (5 bases). V dropped 6 bases and J dropped 0 bases, with 12 bases sitting between them. The germline V gene encodes CDR1 GTSNPN and CDR2 SVGIG (reference sequence). The CDR3 spans 15 residues. CDR3 bases: TGTGCCTGCTCGCGGGTCCGCTCTGGGGCCAACGTCCTGACTTTC. This gives the protein CACSRVRSGANVLTF.

The rearrangement uses TRBV5-4 and TRBJ2-7; 14 bases fit TRBD2. In germline, CDR1 is SGHNT, CDR2 YYREEE (reference sequence). The CDR3 runs 16 residues. The V segment lost 3 bases and the J segment 5 bases; nucleotides outside the gene matches: 7. The CDR3 loop reads CASSWGTSGSNHEQYF. The DNA for the CDR3 is TGTGCCAGCAGCTGGGGGACTAGCGGGAGTAACCACGAGCAGTACTTC.

The V gene is TRBV6-1, the J gene TRBJ1-4; no clear D gene. V was trimmed by 2 bases and J by 10 bases, leaving 8 bases between them. Germline CDR1 is MNHNS and CDR2 is SASEGT. This CDR3 comprises 12 residues. This CDR3 is CASSELAGKLFF. The CDR3 DNA is TGTGCCAGCAGTGAATTGGCAGGAAAACTGTTTTTT.

The CDR3 nucleotides read TGTGCCAGCATGGTACGGACTCGGCCCCAGCATTTT. It encodes CASMVRTRPQHF. The V and J genes are TRBV28 and TRBJ1-5; D is undetermined. The CDR3 sequence is 12 residues long. The germline gives CDR1 MDHEN, CDR2 SYDVKM. Trimming took off 7 bases at V and 9 bases at J, with 13 bases between the two ends.

The chain uses TRBV10-3 and TRBJ2-7, with 7 nucleotides matching TRBD2. This CDR3 is built from 13 residues. Germline loops: CDR1 ENHRY, CDR2 SYGVKD. With 8 bases clipped from V and 5 bases from J, the junction kept 9 bases outside the gene matches. CDR3 in amino acids: CAILGLESHEQYF. Here the CDR3 DNA reads TGTGCCATCCTTGGACTAGAATCCCACGAGCAGTACTTC.

The chain has TRBV6-5 and TRBJ2-7; 9 bases map to TRBD2. In germline, CDR1 is MNHEY, CDR2 SVGAGI. The CDR3 spans 13 residues. V lost 6 bases, J lost 6 bases, and 6 bases stayed unmatched. CDR3 nucleotide sequence: TGTGCCAGCAGCCTGGGACTAGCTGGCGAGCAGTACTTC. This codes for CASSLGLAGEQYF.

As to this clone: This same CDR3 is encoded by further DNA sequences in the sample. This rearrangement joins TRBV18 to TRBJ2-5; D not resolved. The germline V gene encodes CDR1 KGHSH and CDR2 LQKENI. Trimming removed 3 bases from V and 1 base from J, with 6 bases in between. CDR3 length equals 13 residues. The CDR3 DNA sequence: TGTGCCAGCTCACCGGGCAGCCAAGAGACCCAGTACTTC. Translation gives CASSPGSQETQYF.

The rearrangement joins TRBV25-1 to TRBJ2-1; tentatively, D is TRBD2 (6 bases). Trimming left V 5 bases short and J 13 bases short, with 12 bases between. The germline CDR1 and CDR2 sequences are MGHDK and SYGVNS. This CDR3 is 11 amino acids long. CDR3 region: CASSSGTYQFF. The CDR3 nucleotides read TGTGCCAGCAGTTCCGGGACTTACCAGTTCTTC.

The chain combines TRBV2 with TRBJ2-1, with 8 bases aligning to TRBD2. The V and J ends lost 6 bases and 7 bases, in that order; junction bases with no gene match: 11. This CDR3 is built from 15 residues. Germline V gene lookup returns CDR1 SNHLY and CDR2 FYNNEI. The CDR3 loop reads CASRGRGLALNEQFF. The DNA for the CDR3 is TGTGCCAGCAGGGGGCGAGGACTAGCCCTTAATGAGCAGTTCTTC.

V and J are TRBV4-1 and TRBJ2-3, with 11 bases fitting TRBD2. V shed 4 bases, J shed 0 bases, and the junction held 0 bases outside the gene matches. Germline V gives CDR1 MGHRA, CDR2 YSYEKL. CDR3 length: 15 amino acids. Here the CDR3 DNA reads TGCGCCAGCAGCCGGACTAGCGGGAGCACAGATACGCAGTATTTT. It translates to CASSRTSGSTDTQYF.